Below, 21 T cell receptor beta chains from the same sample are listed, as sequenced in a study of T cell responses to AZD1222 COVID-19 vaccine. Using immunoSEQ multiplex PCR, the repertoire was profiled, and TCRdb retains in-frame clones only, with some absent. The sample consists of about 130,000 clones, about 93% of them appearing once. The specimen comprised peripheral blood, sampled on day 0 of AZD1222 vaccination. The receptors originated from an adult in good health.

V and J are TRBV7-9 and TRBJ2-3; 12 bases are a match to TRBD2. The CDR3 runs to 16 residues. V lost 5 bases and J lost 6; bases outside the gene matches: 9. From germline, CDR1 is SEHNR and CDR2 FQNEAQ (reference sequence). CDR3 residues: CASSKSSGGARDTQYF. The DNA of the CDR3 is TGTGCCAGCAGCAAATCTAGCGGGGGGGCCCGGGATACGCAGTATTTT.

This clone was seen a single time. This chain joins TRBV2 and TRBJ2-7; D call uncertain. Germline CDR1 reads SNHLY; CDR2 reads FYNNEI. V dropped 5 bases and J dropped 3 bases, with 8 bases sitting between them. CDR3 length equals 12 residues. The DNA of the CDR3 is TGTGCCAGCAGTCCCGCTGACTACGAGCAGTACTTC. The encoded protein is CASSPADYEQYF.

The chain links TRBV1 to TRBJ2-7; no check of the table's D call, TRBD2, against the DNA was made. TRBV1 is a listed pseudogene. The CDR3 extends over 16 amino acids. The DNA for the CDR3 is TGCACCAGCAGCCAAGATGGTAGCGGGGGACGACGCGAGCAGTACTTC. Its translation is CTSSQDGSGGRREQYF.

V gene TRBV12-3 or TRBV12-4 combines with J gene TRBJ2-7; 10 nucleotides agree with TRBD1. Trimming cost V 4 bases and J 6 bases; bases outside gene matches: 3. The CDR3 covers 13 residues. CDR3 region: CASSYGTGVEQYF. CDR3 nucleotide sequence: TGTGCCAGCAGTTATGGGACAGGGGTCGAGCAGTACTTC.

The chain couples TRBV10-2 to TRBJ1-1; D not certain. The ends were cut back, 2 bases at V and 3 bases at J, with 13 bases in the middle. The CDR3 spans 15 residues. CDR1 and CDR2 (germline): WSHSY, SAAADI. CDR3 sequence (DNA): TGCGCCAGCAGTGAGCACTATGGCGGGGACACTGAAGCTTTCTTT. This sequence encodes CASSEHYGGDTEAFF.

This sequence joins TRBV11-2 and TRBJ1-2; the D is unclear. V gave up 5 bases and J gave up 3 bases, with 10 bases separating them. The CDR3 consists of 13 residues. Germline loops: CDR1 SGHAT, CDR2 FQNNGV. In DNA form, the CDR3 reads TGTGCCAGCAGCCCCGCTACAGACTATGGCTACACCTTC. It yields the protein CASSPATDYGYTF.

The chain carries TRBV2 and TRBJ1-2; 10 positions match TRBD1. V gave up 7 bases and J gave up 1 base; unmatched junction bases: 12. In germline, CDR1 is SNHLY, CDR2 FYNNEI. The CDR3 covers 17 residues. The CDR3 bases are TGTGCCAGCACCCTAAGTCCGGGACAGGGGTTTAACTATGGCTACACCTTC. This sequence encodes CASTLSPGQGFNYGYTF.

The chain links TRBV7-6 to TRBJ2-3; TRBD2 aligns across 8 bases. CDR1 and CDR2 (germline): SGHVS, FNYEAQ. The ends lost 5 bases at V and 5 bases at J; junction bases unmatched: 15. The CDR3 spans 17 residues. The CDR3 DNA follows: TGTGCCAGCAGCCAGTCCCTACTAGCGGAGATGGAAGATACGCAGTATTTT. Translation: CASSQSLLAEMEDTQYF.

A single count supports this clone. DNA for the CDR3: TGTGCCAGTAGGAAGCGGGGGTTCTCCTACAATGAGCAGTTCTTC. This sequence encodes CASRKRGFSYNEQFF. V usage is TRBV19 and J usage is TRBJ2-1; 8 bases align to TRBD2. This CDR3 contains 15 residues. V was pared by 6 bases and J by 0 bases, with 4 bases of the junction left unmatched. CDR1 and CDR2 from the germline V gene are LNHDA and SQIVND (reference sequence).

The chain links TRBV6-1 to TRBJ2-1; D uncertain. Germline V gene lookup returns CDR1 MNHNS and CDR2 SASEGT. Trimming removed 5 bases from V and 7 bases from J, with 15 bases in between. The CDR3 contains 14 residues. CDR3 loop: CASSTLGSGNEQFF. DNA of the CDR3: TGTGCCAGCAGTACCCTAGGGTCGGGTAATGAGCAGTTCTTC.

The chain employs TRBV2 and TRBJ2-2; 7 bases match TRBD1. After removal of 7 bases from V and 5 bases from J, the junction contained 10 bases not matched to a gene. The CDR3 has 15 residues. The germline V gene encodes CDR1 SNHLY and CDR2 FYNNEI. The CDR3, as DNA: TGTGCCAGCAACCTACAGGGGTGGGCGACCGGGGAGCTGTTTTTT. Translating it yields CASNLQGWATGELFF.

The chain combines TRBV5-1 with TRBJ1-4; D perhaps matches TRBD1 (5 bases). CDR3 size: 20 residues. Germline loops: CDR1 SGHRS, CDR2 YFSETQ. With 1 base removed from V and 5 bases from J, the gap between germline ends came to 27 bases. CDR3 in amino acids: CASSLNGDHARGLGNEKLFF. Here the CDR3 DNA reads TGCGCCAGCAGCTTGAATGGGGACCACGCACGGGGGTTGGGGAATGAAAAACTGTTTTTT.

The chain has TRBV7-9 and TRBJ2-7; D is perhaps TRBD1 or TRBD2 (5 bases each). Trimming shortened V by 1 base and J by 2 bases, and 9 bases separated the two germline ends. The germline V gene encodes CDR1 SEHNR and CDR2 FQNEAQ (reference sequence). This CDR3 is built from 14 residues. CDR3 coding DNA: TGTGCCAGCAGCTTAGAGGGGACCCCCTACGAGCAGTACTTC. Its protein is CASSLEGTPYEQYF.

J is TRBJ1-5 and V is TRBV6-5, with 8 bases fitting TRBD1. The J segment lost 3 bases and the V segment lost 8 bases, leaving 9 bases of the junction unmatched. This CDR3 comprises 15 residues. The germline gives CDR1 MNHEY, CDR2 SVGAGI. CDR3 in amino acids: CASGRQGFDNQPQHF. In DNA form, the CDR3 reads TGTGCCAGCGGAAGACAGGGGTTCGACAATCAGCCCCAGCATTTT.

As to this clone: Other nucleotide sequences in the sample specify the same CDR3. The J gene is TRBJ1-1, the V gene TRBV30; no firm D call. V dropped 0 bases and J dropped 4 bases, with 3 bases sitting between them. CDR1 and CDR2 (germline): GTSNPN, SVGIG (reference sequence). The CDR3 covers 11 residues. The CDR3 sequence: CAWSVGTEAFF. The CDR3 bases are TGTGCCTGGAGTGTAGGCACTGAAGCTTTCTTT.

This chain connects TRBV6-6 to TRBJ2-1; D is uncertain. The CDR3 is 13 amino acids. Germline CDR1 reads MNHNY; CDR2 reads SVGAGI (reference sequence). V shed 1 base and J shed 8 bases, with 9 bases lying between them. The CDR3 spells CASSYLAGHEQFF. The CDR3 DNA reads as TGTGCCAGCAGTTACTTGGCTGGCCATGAGCAGTTCTTC.

V gene TRBV4-1 combines with J gene TRBJ1-5; D is possibly TRBD1 (5 bases). V lost 0 bases to trimming and J lost 4 bases, with 10 bases between them. CDR3 length: 15 amino acids. Germline V CDR1 and CDR2: MGHRA, YSYEKL. The CDR3 region is CASSQDRGANQPQHF. The CDR3 nucleotides are TGCGCCAGCAGCCAAGATAGGGGAGCAAATCAGCCCCAGCATTTT.

The chain links TRBV10-1 to TRBJ1-1; D perhaps matches TRBD1 (5 bases). CDR3 size: 15 residues. The V end was cut by 3 bases, the J end by 3 bases, with 14 bases between. Germline CDR1 is WNHNN and CDR2 is SYGVQD (reference sequence). The DNA for the CDR3 is TGCGCCAGCAGTGAAGGGTCAGCGGGGCACACTGAAGCTTTCTTT. It specifies CASSEGSAGHTEAFF.

This chain uses TRBV13 with TRBJ2-7; D is uncertain. Trimming removed 0 bases from V and 3 bases from J, with 9 bases in between. Germline assignment: CDR1 PRHDT and CDR2 FYEKMQ (reference sequence). CDR3 length: 14 amino acids. The CDR3 DNA is TGTGCCAGCAGCTTAGGGAGGCAACGCTACGAGCAGTACTTC. Translation gives CASSLGRQRYEQYF.

The chain combines TRBV2 with TRBJ1-2; TRBD1 is a possible D gene (6 bases). Trimming stripped 6 bases from V and 2 bases from J, with 10 bases between. CDR1 is SNHLY and CDR2 is FYNNEI in the germline V gene. The CDR3 has 13 residues. The DNA for the CDR3 is TGTGCCAGCAGGACAGGTCCGAACTATGGCTACACCTTC. This codes for CASRTGPNYGYTF.

The chain links TRBV6-5 to TRBJ1-5; 9 nucleotides match TRBD1. CDR1 and CDR2 (germline): MNHEY, SVGAGI. With 6 bases clipped from V and 16 bases from J, the junction kept 22 bases outside the gene matches. The CDR3 runs to 16 residues. The CDR3: CASSYGGPYTGGVQHF. CDR3 bases: TGTGCCAGCAGCTACGGGGGTCCTTACACAGGGGGCGTTCAACATTTT.